This record concerns one T cell receptor beta chain sequence. The PCR was carried out with 60 Vbeta primers and 13 Jbeta primers. Only in-frame clones appear in the TCRdb table, and some are missing; sequencing was by immunoSEQ multiplex PCR. The repertoire has fewer than 200,000 clones, around 83% of them found once; the top ten carry 1.5% to 2%. This entry comes from a study of cytomegalovirus exposure and HLA in healthy donors. The CDR3 runs to 15 residues. Germline V gene lookup returns CDR1 MNHEY and CDR2 SVGAGI. Trimming removed 5 bases at V and 0 bases at J, with 11 bases between. The rearrangement joins TRBV6-5 to TRBJ2-1; maybe TRBD2 (6 bases). Sequencing was performed on PBMCs. The sequence was obtained from a man aged 35-49 years in good health and CMV-seropositive. CDR3 sequence: CASSLASSSYNEQFF. Written as DNA, the CDR3 is TGTGCCAGCAGTCTAGCGTCGAGCTCCTACAATGAGCAGTTCTTC.